This T cell receptor (beta chain) was sequenced in a study of blood T cell repertoires in COVID-19. Of note for this clone: In the same sample, other DNA sequences code for this CDR3.

Sequenced by immunoSEQ multiplex PCR; TCRdb stores in-frame clones only, minus some. The sample shows approximately 21,000 clones, 80% to 90% of them seen only once. CDR3 length: 15 amino acids. Germline V gene data show CDR1 as LNHDA and CDR2 as SQIVND (reference sequence). Trimming stripped 8 bases from V and 2 bases from J, with 16 bases between. J is TRBJ1-3 and V is TRBV19; maybe TRBD1 (6 bases). The receptor was derived from a human donor with acute or convalescent COVID-19. The donor label of this sample is uncertain. The sequenced sample was peripheral blood. CDR3 coding DNA: TGTGCCAGTGTTGTCGGGACAAGTCCTGGAAACACCATATATTTT. This codes for CASVVGTSPGNTIYF.